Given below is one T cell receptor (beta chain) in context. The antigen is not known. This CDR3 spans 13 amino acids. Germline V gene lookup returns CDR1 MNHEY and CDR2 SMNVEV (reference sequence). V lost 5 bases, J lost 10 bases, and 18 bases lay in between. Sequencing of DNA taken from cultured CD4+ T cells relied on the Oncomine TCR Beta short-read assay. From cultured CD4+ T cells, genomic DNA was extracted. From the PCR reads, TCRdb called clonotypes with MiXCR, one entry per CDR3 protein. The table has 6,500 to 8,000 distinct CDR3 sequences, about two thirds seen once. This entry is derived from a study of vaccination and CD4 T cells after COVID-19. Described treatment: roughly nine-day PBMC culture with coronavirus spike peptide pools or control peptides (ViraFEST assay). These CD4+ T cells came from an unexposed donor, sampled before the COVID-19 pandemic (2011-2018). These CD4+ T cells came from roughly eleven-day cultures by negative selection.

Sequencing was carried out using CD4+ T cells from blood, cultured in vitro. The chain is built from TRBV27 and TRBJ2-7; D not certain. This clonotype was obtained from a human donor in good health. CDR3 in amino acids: CASSPRFSPAQYF. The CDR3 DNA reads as TGTGCCAGCAGTCCTCGATTCTCCCCAGCCCAGTACTTC.